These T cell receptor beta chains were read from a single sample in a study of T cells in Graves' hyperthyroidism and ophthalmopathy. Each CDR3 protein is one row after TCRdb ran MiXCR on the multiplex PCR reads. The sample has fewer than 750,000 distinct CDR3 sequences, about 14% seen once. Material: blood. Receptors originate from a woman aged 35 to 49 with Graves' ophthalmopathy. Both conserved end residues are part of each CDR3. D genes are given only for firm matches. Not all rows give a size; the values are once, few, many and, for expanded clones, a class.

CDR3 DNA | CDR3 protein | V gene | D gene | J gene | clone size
TGTGCCAGCAGCCCACTTCAAGGAGACCCGGATAGTGAAGCTTTCTTT | CASSPLQGDPDSEAFF | TRBV3-1 | . | TRBJ1-1 | few
TGTGCCAGCAGGGGAACCGGAAAACCGGGACAGGCAACCTACTTC | CASRGTGKPGQATYF | TRBV6-2/TRBV6-3 | TRBD1 | TRBJ2-7 | .
TGCAGTGCTAGCAAAGGGACAGGAGAATACGAGCAGTACTTC | CSASKGTGEYEQYF | TRBV20-1 | TRBD1 | TRBJ2-7 | many
TGCGCCAGCAGCTGGGACAGTTCTATTATCTATGGCTACACCTTC | CASSWDSSIIYGYTF | TRBV5-1 | TRBD1 | TRBJ1-2 | .
TGTGCCTGGAGTAAAGGACTAGTTGACACCGGGGAGCTGTTTTTT | CAWSKGLVDTGELFF | TRBV30 | TRBD2 | TRBJ2-2 | many
TGTGCCAGCAGCTTCTTAGGGGGCTTCCCCTCCTACGAGCAGTACTTC | CASSFLGGFPSYEQYF | TRBV7-8 | TRBD1 | TRBJ2-7 | .
TGTGCCAGCAGCTTCGACAGCGGAGGCACAGATACGCAGTATTTT | CASSFDSGGTDTQYF | TRBV11-2 | . | TRBJ2-3 | .
TGTGCCTCTTATGGGGGGGATAACTACGAGCAGTACTTC | CASYGGDNYEQYF | TRBV25-1 | TRBD2 | TRBJ2-7 | many
TGTGCCACCTGGGACGATAGCAATCAGCCCCAGCATTTT | CATWDDSNQPQHF | TRBV2 | . | TRBJ1-5 | many
TGTGCCAGCAGTTACCTAGGGATAGGCACTGAAGCTTTCTTT | CASSYLGIGTEAFF | TRBV6-2/TRBV6-3 | . | TRBJ1-1 | many
TGTGCCGTCAGCAGCGGGAGCTGGGGAGATACGCAGTATTTT | CAVSSGSWGDTQYF | TRBV10-3 | TRBD2 | TRBJ2-3 | many
TGTGCCAGCAGTTTAAACCTGGGAGGCTACACCTTC | CASSLNLGGYTF | TRBV6-5 | . | TRBJ1-2 | many
TGTGCCAGCAGCGACCCCGAGGGCGAGGGGTTGGGCTATGGCTACACCTTC | CASSDPEGEGLGYGYTF | TRBV11-1 | . | TRBJ1-2 | .
TGCATTGGACAATCGACCCCCTACTATGGCTACACCTTC | CIGQSTPYYGYTF | TRBV20-1 | . | TRBJ1-2 | many
TGTGCCAGCAGTGAAGCAGGCCACTACGAGCAGTACTTC | CASSEAGHYEQYF | TRBV2 | . | TRBJ2-7 | .
TGTGCCTGGAGCCTCACAGGGTTTCTAGCTTTCTTT | CAWSLTGFLAFF | TRBV30 | . | TRBJ1-1 | .
TGTGCCAGCAGTTACTCGACAGGGTGGAATTCACCCCTCCACTTT | CASSYSTGWNSPLHF | TRBV6-2/TRBV6-3 | TRBD1 | TRBJ1-6 | many
TGCAGCGTTGAAGGGTGGCCGGGAACTGAAGCTTTCTTT | CSVEGWPGTEAFF | TRBV29-1 | . | TRBJ1-1 | .
TGCAGTGCCAACCCGGGACAGGGTGCCATGGCCACCCAGTACTTC | CSANPGQGAMATQYF | TRBV20-1 | TRBD1 | TRBJ2-5 | many
TGTGCCATCAGAGACTTCGTCTCCTATAATTCACCCCTCCACTTT | CAIRDFVSYNSPLHF | TRBV10-3 | . | TRBJ1-6 | few
TGTGCCAGCAGCCCGGAACTAGCGGGAGGCTACGAGCAGTACTTC | CASSPELAGGYEQYF | TRBV7-2 | TRBD2 | TRBJ2-7 | many
TGCAGCTCCTCCGGGACGAGAACCCAAGAGACCCAGTACTTC | CSSSGTRTQETQYF | TRBV29-1 | . | TRBJ2-5 | many
TGTGCCAGCAGTTACGGACAGGCTAGCAATCAGCCCCAGCATTTT | CASSYGQASNQPQHF | TRBV6-5 | TRBD1 | TRBJ1-5 | many
TGTGCCAGCAGTTTTAAGGCAGATACCGAAGAGACCCAGTACTTC | CASSFKADTEETQYF | TRBV12-3/TRBV12-4 | . | TRBJ2-5 | many
TGTGCCAGCCGGGATTTCGACGCCGGGGAGCTGTTTTTT | CASRDFDAGELFF | TRBV6-1 | . | TRBJ2-2 | many
TGTGCCAGCAGCTTATTGGGGTTTAGGACCTACGAGCAGTACTTC | CASSLLGFRTYEQYF | TRBV7-2 | . | TRBJ2-7 | .
TGCAGTGCTAGAGATCAGGGAAATCAGCCCCAGCATTTT | CSARDQGNQPQHF | TRBV20-1 | . | TRBJ1-5 | many
TGCGCCAGCGGCTACACAGGGGGAGAGACCCAGTACTTC | CASGYTGGETQYF | TRBV5-1 | TRBD1 | TRBJ2-5 | few
TGCAGTGCCAATTGGGACTACGAGCAGTACTTC | CSANWDYEQYF | TRBV20-1 | . | TRBJ2-7 | many
TGTGCCAGCAGCGGGACCTGGGCTTATGGCTACACCTTC | CASSGTWAYGYTF | TRBV25-1 | . | TRBJ1-2 | many
TGTGCCAGCAGCCAAGTTGTCCAAGGACTCGACTATGGCTACACCTTC | CASSQVVQGLDYGYTF | TRBV4-2 | . | TRBJ1-2 | few
TGTGCCACCTACAGCCAGGGCCTGGGCTATGGCTACACCTTC | CATYSQGLGYGYTF | TRBV28 | . | TRBJ1-2 | few
TGTGCCAGCAGTTTCTCTCCGGGACAGGGGGTATCTGGAAACACCATATATTTT | CASSFSPGQGVSGNTIYF | TRBV28 | TRBD1 | TRBJ1-3 | many
TGTGCCAGCAGTAACCCGGACGGGGGGGCTGAAGCTTTCTTT | CASSNPDGGAEAFF | TRBV6-5 | . | TRBJ1-1 | .
TGCGCCAGCAGCCAAGATAACAGGGCAATGGGCAATCAGCCCCAGCATTTT | CASSQDNRAMGNQPQHF | TRBV4-1 | . | TRBJ1-5 | many
TGCAGTGCTAGTCGTAGCAATCAGCCCCAGCATTTT | CSASRSNQPQHF | TRBV20-1 | . | TRBJ1-5 | many
TGTGCCAGCAGCTTAGGTGGGAGTACTCCCCGGCAGTACTTC | CASSLGGSTPRQYF | TRBV7-2 | . | TRBJ2-7 | many
TGCGCCAGCAGCTATGGGGGCGAGAGCAATCAGCCCCAGCATTTT | CASSYGGESNQPQHF | TRBV5-1 | . | TRBJ1-5 | .
TGTGCCAGCAGCTCAGGACCGATGGTCACTGAAGCTTTCTTT | CASSSGPMVTEAFF | TRBV6-2/TRBV6-3 | . | TRBJ1-1 | many
TGTGCCAGCAGAACAACCGGGACACCGAACACTGAAGCTTTCTTT | CASRTTGTPNTEAFF | TRBV2 | . | TRBJ1-1 | many
TGTGCCAGCACCCCGGGGGTCGAGCAGTACTTC | CASTPGVEQYF | TRBV25-1 | . | TRBJ2-7 | many
TGTGCCAGCAGCCAAGAATCGGTATTTGTGGAGGGCTACACCTTC | CASSQESVFVEGYTF | TRBV3-1 | . | TRBJ1-2 | .